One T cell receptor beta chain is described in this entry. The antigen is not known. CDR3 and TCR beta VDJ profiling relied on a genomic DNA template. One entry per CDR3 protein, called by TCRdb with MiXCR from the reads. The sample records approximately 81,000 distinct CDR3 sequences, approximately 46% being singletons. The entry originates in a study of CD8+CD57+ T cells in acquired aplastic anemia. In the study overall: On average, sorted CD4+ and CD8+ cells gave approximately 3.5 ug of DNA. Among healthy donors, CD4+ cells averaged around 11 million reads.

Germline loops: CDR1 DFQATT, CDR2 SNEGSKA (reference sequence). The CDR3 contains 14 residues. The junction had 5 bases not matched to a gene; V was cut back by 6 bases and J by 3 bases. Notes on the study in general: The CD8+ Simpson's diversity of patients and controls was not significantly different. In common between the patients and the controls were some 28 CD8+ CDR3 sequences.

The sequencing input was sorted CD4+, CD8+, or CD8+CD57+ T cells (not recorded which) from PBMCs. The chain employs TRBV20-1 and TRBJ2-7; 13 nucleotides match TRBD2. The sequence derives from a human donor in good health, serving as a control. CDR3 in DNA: TGCAGTGCGCTGGGGACTAGCGGGGTCTACGAGCAGTACTTC. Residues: CSALGTSGVYEQYF.